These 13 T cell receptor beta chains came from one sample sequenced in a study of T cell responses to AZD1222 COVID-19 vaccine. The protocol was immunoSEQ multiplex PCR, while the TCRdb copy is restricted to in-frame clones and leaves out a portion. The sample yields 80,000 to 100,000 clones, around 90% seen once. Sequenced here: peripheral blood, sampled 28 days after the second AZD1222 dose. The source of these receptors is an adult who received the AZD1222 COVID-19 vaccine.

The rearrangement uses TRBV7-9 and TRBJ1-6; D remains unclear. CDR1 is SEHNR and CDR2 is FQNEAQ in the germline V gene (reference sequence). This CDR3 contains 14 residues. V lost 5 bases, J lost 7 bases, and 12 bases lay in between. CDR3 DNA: TGTGCCAGCAGCCATTCAGCAACGAATTCACCCCTCCACTTT. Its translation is CASSHSATNSPLHF.

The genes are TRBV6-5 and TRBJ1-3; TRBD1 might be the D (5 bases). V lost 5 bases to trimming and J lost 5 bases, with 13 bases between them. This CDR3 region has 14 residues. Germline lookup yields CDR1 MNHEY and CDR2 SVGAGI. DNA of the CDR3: TGTGCCAGCAGTCGCACGGGACTCCGAAACACCATATATTTT. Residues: CASSRTGLRNTIYF.

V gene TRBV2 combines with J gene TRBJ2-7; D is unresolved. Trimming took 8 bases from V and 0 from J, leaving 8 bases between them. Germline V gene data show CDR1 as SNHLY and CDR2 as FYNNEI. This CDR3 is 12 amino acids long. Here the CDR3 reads CASLRSSYEQYF. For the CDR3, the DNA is TGTGCCAGCCTGAGGAGCTCCTACGAGCAGTACTTC.

The CDR3 sequence is CSVEGQGIGGYTF. Written as DNA, the CDR3 is TGCAGCGTTGAAGGACAGGGTATAGGAGGCTACACCTTC. The gene calls are TRBV29-1 and TRBJ1-2, with 7 bases aligning to TRBD1. Germline V gives CDR1 SQVTM, CDR2 ANQGSEA. This CDR3 spans 13 amino acids. The V segment lost 1 base and the J segment 8 bases; nucleotides outside the gene matches: 7.

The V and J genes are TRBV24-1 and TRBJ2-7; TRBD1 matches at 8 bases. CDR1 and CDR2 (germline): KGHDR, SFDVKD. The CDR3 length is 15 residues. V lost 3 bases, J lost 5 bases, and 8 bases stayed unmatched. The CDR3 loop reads CATSDARDRRDEQYF. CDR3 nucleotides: TGTGCCACCAGTGATGCCCGGGACAGGCGCGACGAGCAGTACTTC.

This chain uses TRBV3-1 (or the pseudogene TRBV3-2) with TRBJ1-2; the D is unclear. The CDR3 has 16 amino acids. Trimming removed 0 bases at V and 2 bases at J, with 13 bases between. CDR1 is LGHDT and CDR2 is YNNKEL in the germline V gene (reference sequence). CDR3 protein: CASSQDWEVPNYGYTF. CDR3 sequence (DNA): TGTGCCAGCAGCCAAGACTGGGAGGTCCCGAACTATGGCTACACCTTC.

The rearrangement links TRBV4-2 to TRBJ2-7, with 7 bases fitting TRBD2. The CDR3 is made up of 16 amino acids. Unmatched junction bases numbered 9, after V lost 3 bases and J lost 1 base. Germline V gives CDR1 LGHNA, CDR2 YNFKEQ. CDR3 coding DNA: TGTGCCAGCAGCCACGGCGGGGGAGACACGTCCTACGAGCAGTACTTC. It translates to CASSHGGGDTSYEQYF.

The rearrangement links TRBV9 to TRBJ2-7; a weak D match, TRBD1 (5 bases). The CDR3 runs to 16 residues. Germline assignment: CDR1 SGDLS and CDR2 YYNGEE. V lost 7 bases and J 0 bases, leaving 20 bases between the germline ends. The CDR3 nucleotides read TGTGCCAGCGGACCTTCAAGGACATCCGACTCCTACGAGCAGTACTTC. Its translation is CASGPSRTSDSYEQYF. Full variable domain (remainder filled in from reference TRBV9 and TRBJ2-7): DSGVTQTPKHLITATGQRVTLRCSPRSGDLSVYWYQQSLDQGLQFLIQYYNGEERAKGNILERFSAQQFPDLHSELNLSSLELGDSALYFCASGPSRTSDSYEQYFGPGTRLTVT.

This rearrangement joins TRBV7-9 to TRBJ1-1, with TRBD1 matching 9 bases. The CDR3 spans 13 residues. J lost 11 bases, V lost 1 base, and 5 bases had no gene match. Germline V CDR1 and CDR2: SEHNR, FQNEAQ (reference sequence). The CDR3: CASSLVQGAIAFF. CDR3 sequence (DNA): TGTGCCAGCAGCTTAGTACAGGGGGCGATTGCTTTCTTT.

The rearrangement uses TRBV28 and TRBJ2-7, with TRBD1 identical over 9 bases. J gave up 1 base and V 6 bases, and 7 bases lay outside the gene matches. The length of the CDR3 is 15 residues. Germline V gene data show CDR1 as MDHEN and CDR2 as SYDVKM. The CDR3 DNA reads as TGTGCCAGCAGCGTCCCGGGACAGGGATCCTACGAGCAGTACTTC. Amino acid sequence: CASSVPGQGSYEQYF.

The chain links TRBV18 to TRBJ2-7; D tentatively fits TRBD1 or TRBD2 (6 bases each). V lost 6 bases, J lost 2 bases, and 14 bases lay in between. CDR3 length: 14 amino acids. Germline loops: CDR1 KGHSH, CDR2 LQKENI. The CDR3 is CASSPEGGPYEQYF. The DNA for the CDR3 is TGTGCCAGCTCGCCTGAGGGGGGTCCCTACGAGCAGTACTTC. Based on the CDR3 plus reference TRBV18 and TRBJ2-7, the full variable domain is NAGVMQNPRHLVRRRGQEARLRCSPMKGHSHVYWYRQLPEEGLKFMVYLQKENIIDESGMPKERFSAEFPKEGPSILRIQQVVRGDSAAYFCASSPEGGPYEQYFGPGTRLTVT.

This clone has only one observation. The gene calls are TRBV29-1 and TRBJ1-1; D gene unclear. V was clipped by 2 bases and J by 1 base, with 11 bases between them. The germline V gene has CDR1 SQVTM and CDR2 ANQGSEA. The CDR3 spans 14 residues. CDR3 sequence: CSVEWQAKNTEAFF. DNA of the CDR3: TGCAGCGTTGAATGGCAGGCGAAGAACACTGAAGCTTTCTTT.

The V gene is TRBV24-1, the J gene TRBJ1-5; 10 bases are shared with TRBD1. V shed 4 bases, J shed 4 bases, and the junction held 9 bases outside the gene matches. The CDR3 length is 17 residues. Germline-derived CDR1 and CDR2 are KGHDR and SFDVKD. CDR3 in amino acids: CATSDRPGTGENQPQHF. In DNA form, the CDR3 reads TGTGCCACCAGTGACCGTCCCGGGACAGGGGAGAATCAGCCCCAGCATTTT.